Listed below are T cell receptor beta chains from one sample, sequenced in a study of T cell repertoires in cytomegalovirus infection. Via MiXCR, TCRdb re-called the reads, giving one row per CDR3 protein. The repertoire holds around 170,000 distinct CDR3 sequences, approximately 17% seen once, with about 17% in the top ten. Sequencing was carried out using CD8+ T cells from PBMCs. The receptor set was obtained from a human donor in good health (CMV status not recorded). Some clones in this sample may be carry-over from other donors' samples. CDR3s include the opening cysteine and the closing phenylalanine or tryptophan. Each record gives: J gene, D gene, clone size, V gene, CDR3 DNA, CDR3 protein. The D gene is left open where the match is weak. A row's size may be missing; if present it is once, few, many or a size class.

J gene: TRBJ1-2; D gene: NA; clone size: NA; V gene: TRBV6-1; CDR3 DNA: TGTGCCACCACCCGAGGGACGGTTTATGGCTACACCTTC; CDR3 protein: CATTRGTVYGYTF
J gene: TRBJ1-1; D gene: NA; clone size: few; V gene: TRBV28; CDR3 DNA: TGTGCCAGCAGTTTCCAGGGACCCACTGAAGCTTTCTTT; CDR3 protein: CASSFQGPTEAFF
J gene: TRBJ2-1; D gene: NA; clone size: NA; V gene: TRBV7-9; CDR3 DNA: TGTGCCAGCAGCTTAGTGGTCACCCCAGGGGAAGAGTTCTTC; CDR3 protein: CASSLVVTPGEEFF
J gene: TRBJ2-7; D gene: NA; clone size: few; V gene: TRBV2; CDR3 DNA: TGTGCCAGCAGTCATGAAATTGACGCGAGCTCCTACGAGCAGTACTTC; CDR3 protein: CASSHEIDASSYEQYF
J gene: TRBJ1-1; D gene: NA; clone size: NA; V gene: TRBV6-5; CDR3 DNA: TGTGCCAGCAGTTACAGACGGATTACGGGAGACACTGAAGCTTTCTTT; CDR3 protein: CASSYRRITGDTEAFF
J gene: TRBJ1-2; D gene: NA; clone size: few; V gene: TRBV7-9; CDR3 DNA: TGTGCCAGCAGCTTGAGGACAGAAAATTTGGGTGTCTACACCTTC; CDR3 protein: CASSLRTENLGVYTF
J gene: TRBJ2-2; D gene: NA; clone size: NA; V gene: TRBV5-1; CDR3 DNA: TGCGCCAGCGGCCTGTGGGAGAGCACCGGGGAGCTGTTTTTT; CDR3 protein: CASGLWESTGELFF
J gene: TRBJ2-1; D gene: NA; clone size: NA; V gene: TRBV6-6; CDR3 DNA: TGTGCCAGCAATTACGTGATCTATGAGCAGTTCTTC; CDR3 protein: CASNYVIYEQFF
J gene: TRBJ2-5; D gene: TRBD1; clone size: NA; V gene: TRBV5-1; CDR3 DNA: TGCGCCAGCAGCATAACCAGGGGGCTGGAGACCCAGTACTTC; CDR3 protein: CASSITRGLETQYF
J gene: TRBJ2-7; D gene: NA; clone size: few; V gene: TRBV11-3; CDR3 DNA: TGTGCCAGCAGCTTTGACGCGGTCTCCTACGAGCAGTACTTC; CDR3 protein: CASSFDAVSYEQYF
J gene: TRBJ2-3; D gene: TRBD2; clone size: NA; V gene: TRBV20-1; CDR3 DNA: TGCAGTGCCCCTACTAGCGGGGGGCCCTCTCGCACAGATACGCAGTATTTT; CDR3 protein: CSAPTSGGPSRTDTQYF
J gene: TRBJ2-1; D gene: TRBD2; clone size: few; V gene: TRBV7-6; CDR3 DNA: TGTGCCAGCAGCGGGCGCGGGGGGGTCGAAATATACAATGAGCAGTTCTTC; CDR3 protein: CASSGRGGVEIYNEQFF
J gene: TRBJ2-1; D gene: TRBD2; clone size: few; V gene: TRBV7-9; CDR3 DNA: TGTGCCAGCAGCCTAAGGAGCGGGGGTTACAATGAGCAGTTCTTC; CDR3 protein: CASSLRSGGYNEQFF
J gene: TRBJ2-7; D gene: TRBD2; clone size: NA; V gene: TRBV7-2; CDR3 DNA: TGTGCCAGCAGATCCGGACTAGCGGCCTCCTACGAGCAGTACTTC; CDR3 protein: CASRSGLAASYEQYF
J gene: TRBJ2-1; D gene: NA; clone size: many; V gene: TRBV28; CDR3 DNA: TGTGCCAGCAGTTTAGTAGGCTCCTACAATGAGCAGTTCTTC; CDR3 protein: CASSLVGSYNEQFF
J gene: TRBJ2-1; D gene: NA; clone size: few; V gene: TRBV7-9; CDR3 DNA: TGTGCCAGCAGCTTATCCTTTTATGAGCAGTTCTTC; CDR3 protein: CASSLSFYEQFF
J gene: TRBJ1-5; D gene: NA; clone size: NA; V gene: TRBV24-1; CDR3 DNA: TGTGCCACCAGTCCCCGACGGAGCGGGCAGCCCCAGCATTTT; CDR3 protein: CATSPRRSGQPQHF
J gene: TRBJ1-1; D gene: NA; clone size: few; V gene: TRBV7-9; CDR3 DNA: TGTGCCAGCAGCCAGGAGGTCAGGAACACTGAAGCTTTCTTT; CDR3 protein: CASSQEVRNTEAFF
J gene: TRBJ2-1; D gene: NA; clone size: NA; V gene: TRBV6-5; CDR3 DNA: TGTGCCAGCGCGGGGAATAGCTACAATGAGCAGTTCTTC; CDR3 protein: CASAGNSYNEQFF
J gene: TRBJ1-6; D gene: NA; clone size: NA; V gene: TRBV7-2; CDR3 DNA: TGTGCCAGCAGCCACGGGGGAAATTCACCCCTCCACTTT; CDR3 protein: CASSHGGNSPLHF
J gene: TRBJ2-7; D gene: TRBD2; clone size: many; V gene: TRBV7-2; CDR3 DNA: TGTGCCAGCAGCTTGGGCGGGGGGGCATACGAGCAGTACTTC; CDR3 protein: CASSLGGGAYEQYF
J gene: TRBJ2-1; D gene: TRBD2; clone size: NA; V gene: TRBV7-3; CDR3 DNA: TGTGCCAGCAGCTTGAAGGGCGGGAGTTTCGACAATGAGCAGTTCTTC; CDR3 protein: CASSLKGGSFDNEQFF
J gene: TRBJ2-7; D gene: NA; clone size: few; V gene: TRBV15; CDR3 DNA: TGTGCCACCAGCAGAGAACGCAGCAGCTCCTACGAGCAGTACTTC; CDR3 protein: CATSRERSSSYEQYF
J gene: TRBJ1-2; D gene: TRBD1; clone size: NA; V gene: TRBV12-3/TRBV12-4; CDR3 DNA: TGTGCCAGCAGCCAATTAGGACAGGGGGTTAACTATGGCTACACCTTC; CDR3 protein: CASSQLGQGVNYGYTF
J gene: TRBJ1-1; D gene: NA; clone size: NA; V gene: TRBV6-2/TRBV6-3; CDR3 DNA: TGTGCCAGCAGTTACTCTACTAACACTGAAGCTTTCTTT; CDR3 protein: CASSYSTNTEAFF
J gene: TRBJ2-1; D gene: TRBD2; clone size: few; V gene: TRBV27; CDR3 DNA: TGTGCCAGCACTCTAGGAACTAGCGGGCGTAATGAGCAGTTCTTC; CDR3 protein: CASTLGTSGRNEQFF
J gene: TRBJ1-2; D gene: NA; clone size: few; V gene: TRBV25-1; CDR3 DNA: TGTGCCAGCAGTGAAACGCTTTCTGGCTATGGCTACACCTTC; CDR3 protein: CASSETLSGYGYTF
J gene: TRBJ1-5; D gene: NA; clone size: few; V gene: TRBV12-3/TRBV12-4; CDR3 DNA: TGTGCCAGCAGCCAAAGAGGGGCCGGGAAGCCCCAGCATTTT; CDR3 protein: CASSQRGAGKPQHF
J gene: TRBJ2-6; D gene: NA; clone size: many; V gene: TRBV7-2; CDR3 DNA: TGTGCCAGCAGCTTGGGCCACTCTGGGGCCAACGTCCTGACTTTC; CDR3 protein: CASSLGHSGANVLTF
J gene: TRBJ2-7; D gene: NA; clone size: NA; V gene: TRBV19; CDR3 DNA: TGTGCCAGTAGTACCTGGTCCCTGGACGAGCAGTACTTC; CDR3 protein: CASSTWSLDEQYF
J gene: TRBJ2-7; D gene: NA; clone size: NA; V gene: TRBV7-2; CDR3 DNA: TGTGCCAGCAGCTCTGGCCCGCCCCGGCGGTACTTC; CDR3 protein: CASSSGPPRRYF
J gene: TRBJ1-1; D gene: NA; clone size: NA; V gene: TRBV11-2; CDR3 DNA: TGTGCCAGCAGCTTAGATCCTGGACGGGTTCGTGAAGCTTTCTTT; CDR3 protein: CASSLDPGRVREAFF
J gene: TRBJ2-7; D gene: TRBD1; clone size: few; V gene: TRBV6-2/TRBV6-3; CDR3 DNA: TGTGCCAGCAGTGTGCTCGGGACAGGGCTTCCCTACGAGCAGTACTTC; CDR3 protein: CASSVLGTGLPYEQYF
J gene: TRBJ2-1; D gene: TRBD2; clone size: few; V gene: TRBV7-2; CDR3 DNA: TGTGCCAGCAGCTCGCGACTAGCGGGGTCCCTCCACAATGAGCAGTTCTTC; CDR3 protein: CASSSRLAGSLHNEQFF
J gene: TRBJ2-2; D gene: TRBD2; clone size: NA; V gene: TRBV7-9; CDR3 DNA: TGTGCCAGCAGAGACAGCGGGACGAACACCGGGGAGCTGTTTTTT; CDR3 protein: CASRDSGTNTGELFF
J gene: TRBJ2-1; D gene: NA; clone size: few; V gene: TRBV4-3; CDR3 DNA: TGCGCCAGCAGCCAAGCGACAGCCCTAGGCTACAATGAGCAGTTCTTC; CDR3 protein: CASSQATALGYNEQFF
J gene: TRBJ2-5; D gene: TRBD2; clone size: many; V gene: TRBV5-6; CDR3 DNA: TGTGCCAGCAGTCACGGGGGGGCTAAGACCCAGTACTTC; CDR3 protein: CASSHGGAKTQYF
J gene: TRBJ2-1; D gene: TRBD2; clone size: NA; V gene: TRBV11-2; CDR3 DNA: TGTGCCAGCAGCGTCACTAGCGGGGACTCCTACAATGAGCAGTTCTTC; CDR3 protein: CASSVTSGDSYNEQFF
J gene: TRBJ2-5; D gene: TRBD2; clone size: few; V gene: TRBV28; CDR3 DNA: TGTGCCAGCAGTTCCTGGGATCCCGGGACTGAAGGACTAGCGGGAACAGAGACCCAGTACTTC; CDR3 protein: CASSSWDPGTEGLAGTETQYF
J gene: TRBJ2-2; D gene: NA; clone size: NA; V gene: TRBV25-1; CDR3 DNA: TGTGCCAGCAGTGTCCGGAACGGGGGCCACGGGGAGCTGTTTTTT; CDR3 protein: CASSVRNGGHGELFF
J gene: TRBJ2-1; D gene: TRBD2; clone size: NA; V gene: TRBV9; CDR3 DNA: TGTGCCAGCAGCGACGGGACTAGCGGGAGGGACCACAATGAGCAGTTCTTC; CDR3 protein: CASSDGTSGRDHNEQFF
J gene: TRBJ2-1; D gene: NA; clone size: NA; V gene: TRBV20-1; CDR3 DNA: TGCAGTGCTAGGCAGGGGGGTTACAATGAGCAGTTCTTC; CDR3 protein: CSARQGGYNEQFF
J gene: TRBJ2-7; D gene: NA; clone size: NA; V gene: TRBV7-8; CDR3 DNA: TGTGCCAGCAGCTCACGGCGGGCTGGGGACGAGCAGTACTTC; CDR3 protein: CASSSRRAGDEQYF
J gene: TRBJ2-7; D gene: TRBD2; clone size: NA; V gene: TRBV7-9; CDR3 DNA: TGTGCTAGCAGCTCATTACGGACTAGCGGGGAAGATCTTTACTACGAGCAGTACTTC; CDR3 protein: CASSSLRTSGEDLYYEQYF
J gene: TRBJ2-7; D gene: TRBD1; clone size: NA; V gene: TRBV29-1; CDR3 DNA: TGCAGCGTGGGGACAGGGACCCGCTCCTACGAGCAGTACTTC; CDR3 protein: CSVGTGTRSYEQYF
J gene: TRBJ2-7; D gene: NA; clone size: few; V gene: TRBV7-9; CDR3 DNA: TGTGCCAGCAGCTTAGAAGGTTGGAGGGAGCAGTACTTC; CDR3 protein: CASSLEGWREQYF
J gene: TRBJ2-1; D gene: NA; clone size: NA; V gene: TRBV6-5; CDR3 DNA: TGTGCCAGCAGTGTCTACGGGGCGGTTAGGGATGAGCAGTTCTTC; CDR3 protein: CASSVYGAVRDEQFF
J gene: TRBJ1-2; D gene: NA; clone size: NA; V gene: TRBV7-9; CDR3 DNA: TGTGCCAGCAGCTTATTCGAAGGGAAAAATGGCTACACCTTC; CDR3 protein: CASSLFEGKNGYTF
J gene: TRBJ2-1; D gene: NA; clone size: many; V gene: TRBV7-2; CDR3 DNA: TGTGCCAGCAGAGAGGGGGGCAATGAGCAGTTCTTC; CDR3 protein: CASREGGNEQFF
J gene: TRBJ2-5; D gene: TRBD1; clone size: NA; V gene: TRBV28; CDR3 DNA: TGTGCCAGCAGTTTATCGTCCCGGGACAGGGTCGAAGAGACCCAGTACTTC; CDR3 protein: CASSLSSRDRVEETQYF
J gene: TRBJ2-3; D gene: TRBD2; clone size: many; V gene: TRBV7-8; CDR3 DNA: TGTGCCAGCAGCCCGTTGGGGGGGGTGTATTCAACAGATACGCAGTATTTT; CDR3 protein: CASSPLGGVYSTDTQYF
J gene: TRBJ2-1; D gene: TRBD2; clone size: NA; V gene: TRBV7-8; CDR3 DNA: TGTGCCAGCAGCTTTTCGACTGCGGGGGGCTACAATGAGCAGTTCTTC; CDR3 protein: CASSFSTAGGYNEQFF
J gene: TRBJ1-3; D gene: NA; clone size: NA; V gene: TRBV7-8; CDR3 DNA: TGTGCCAGCAGCCCCGTTACGGGGGGCTCTGGAAACACCATATATTTT; CDR3 protein: CASSPVTGGSGNTIYF
J gene: TRBJ2-1; D gene: TRBD2; clone size: NA; V gene: TRBV4-3; CDR3 DNA: TGCGCCAGCAGCCAAGAAAGCGGGGGCCGTTACAATGAGCAGTTCTTC; CDR3 protein: CASSQESGGRYNEQFF
J gene: TRBJ2-1; D gene: NA; clone size: many; V gene: TRBV7-9; CDR3 DNA: TGTGCCAGCAGCTTAGGAGGCGGCAATGAGCAGTTCTTC; CDR3 protein: CASSLGGGNEQFF
J gene: TRBJ2-7; D gene: TRBD1; clone size: NA; V gene: TRBV29-1; CDR3 DNA: TGCAGCGTTGAACAGACAGGGTCCTACGAGCAGTACTTC; CDR3 protein: CSVEQTGSYEQYF
J gene: TRBJ1-1; D gene: TRBD1; clone size: NA; V gene: TRBV5-6; CDR3 DNA: TGTGCCAGCAGCCCCCGGGGGGAGACAGGGATGAACACTGAAGCTTTCTTT; CDR3 protein: CASSPRGETGMNTEAFF
J gene: TRBJ2-1; D gene: TRBD2; clone size: NA; V gene: TRBV11-2; CDR3 DNA: TGTGCCAGCAGCAGAATTAGCGGGGATCGCTACAATGAGCAGTTCTTC; CDR3 protein: CASSRISGDRYNEQFF